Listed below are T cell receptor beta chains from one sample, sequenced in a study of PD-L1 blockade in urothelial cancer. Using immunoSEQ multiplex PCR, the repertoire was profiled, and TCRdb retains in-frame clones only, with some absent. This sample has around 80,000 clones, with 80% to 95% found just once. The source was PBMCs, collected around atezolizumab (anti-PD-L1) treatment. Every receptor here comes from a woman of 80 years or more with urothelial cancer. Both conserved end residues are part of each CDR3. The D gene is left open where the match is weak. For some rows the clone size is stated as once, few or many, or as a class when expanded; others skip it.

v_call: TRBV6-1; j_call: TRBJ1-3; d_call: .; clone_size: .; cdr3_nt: TGTGCCAGCAGAGGGCAGGGAACCATATATTTT; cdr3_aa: CASRGQGTIYF
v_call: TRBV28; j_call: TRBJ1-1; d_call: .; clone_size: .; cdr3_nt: TGTGCCAGCAGTTTCCAGGGCGATAACACTGAAGCTTTCTTT; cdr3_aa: CASSFQGDNTEAFF
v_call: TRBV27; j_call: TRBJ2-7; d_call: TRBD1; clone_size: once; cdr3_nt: TGTGCCAGCAAAACCGGGACAGCTTCCTACGAGCAGTACTTC; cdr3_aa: CASKTGTASYEQYF
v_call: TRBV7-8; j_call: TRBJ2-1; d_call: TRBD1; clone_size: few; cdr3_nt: TGTGCCAGCAGCTTAGGGACAGGTCAATTCTACAATGAGCAGTTCTTC; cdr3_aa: CASSLGTGQFYNEQFF
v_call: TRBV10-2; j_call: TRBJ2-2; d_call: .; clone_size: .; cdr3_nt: TGCGCCAGCAGCCCGACTAGGCTGGCCGGGGAGCTGTTTTTT; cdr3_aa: CASSPTRLAGELFF
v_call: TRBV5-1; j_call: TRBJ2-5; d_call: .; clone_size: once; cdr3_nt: TGCGCCAGCTCCCCGCAGCGGCAAGAGACCCAGTACTTC; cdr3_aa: CASSPQRQETQYF
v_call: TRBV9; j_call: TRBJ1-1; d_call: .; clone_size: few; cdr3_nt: TGTGCCAGCAGCGTAGTCGGGAGGGGCCCGGGGAACACTGAAGCTTTCTTT; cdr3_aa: CASSVVGRGPGNTEAFF
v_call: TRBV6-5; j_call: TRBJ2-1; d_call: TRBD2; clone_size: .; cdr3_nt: TGTGCCAGCGCCGAGACTAGCCCCATCTACAATGAGCAGTTCTTC; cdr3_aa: CASAETSPIYNEQFF
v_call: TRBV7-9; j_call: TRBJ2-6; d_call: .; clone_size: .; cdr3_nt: TGTGCCAGCAGCCGTTCTGGGGCCAACGTCCTGACTTTC; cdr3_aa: CASSRSGANVLTF
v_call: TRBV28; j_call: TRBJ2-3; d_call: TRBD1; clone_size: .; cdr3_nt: TGTGCCAGCAGTTCTCGTCCCGGACAGGGGGCGCTTGATACGCAGTATTTT; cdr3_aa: CASSSRPGQGALDTQYF